These 12 T cell receptor beta chains were all obtained from the same sample, sequenced in a study of regulatory T cells in long-lasting Graves disease. Time point described: newly diagnosed GD, antithyroid drugs for less than 3 months. RNA isolated from PBMCs was used to make the TCR library. The TCR beta library used iRepertoire HTBI primers with Arm-PCR amplification of CDR3. Via MiXCR, TCRdb re-called the multiplex PCR reads, giving one row per CDR3 protein. The sample holds 200,000 to 250,000 distinct CDR3 sequences, around 17% seen once. Source: peripheral blood mononuclear cells (PBMCs), taken at new diagnosis, from a patient treated with antithyroid drugs. The receptor set was obtained from a female donor with Graves disease.

In its sample, this clonotype was seen many times. V is TRBV7-9 and J is TRBJ2-7, with 8 bases aligning to TRBD2. The CDR3 contains 15 residues. Germline V CDR1 and CDR2: SEHNR, FQNEAQ (reference sequence). With V trimmed by 4 bases and J by 3 bases, 8 bases remained unmatched. The CDR3 reads CASSSQSSGNYEQYF. For the CDR3, the DNA is TGTGCCAGCAGCTCCCAGAGTAGCGGGAACTACGAGCAGTACTTC.

The V call is TRBV10-3, the J call TRBJ2-7, with 15 bases identical to TRBD2. The germline V gene encodes CDR1 ENHRY and CDR2 SYGVKD. CDR3 length: 19 amino acids. V trimming: 4 bases; J trimming: 4 bases; junction bases outside the gene matches: 14. The DNA of the CDR3 is TGTGCCATCAGTGGGGGTGCACGGACTAGCGGGAGGGCCGGGTACGAGCAGTACTTC. It is translated as CAISGGARTSGRAGYEQYF.

This clonotype has at least ten counts. V is TRBV20-1 and J is TRBJ1-1, with D possibly TRBD1 on 6 matching bases. The CDR3 is 12 residues long. V gave up 4 bases and J gave up 4 bases, with 10 bases separating them. Germline CDR1 reads DFQATT; CDR2 reads SNEGSKA (reference sequence). CDR3 loop: CSATTGITEAFF. As DNA, the CDR3 is TGCAGTGCTACTACAGGGATCACTGAAGCTTTCTTT.

The table lists this clonotype with many counts. The rearrangement uses TRBV12-3 or TRBV12-4 and TRBJ1-2, with D possibly being TRBD1 (5 bases). The length of the CDR3 is 12 residues. Trimming left V 10 bases short and J 3 bases short, with 12 bases between. Here the CDR3 DNA reads TGTGCCACCCGACTAGGGGACTATGGCTACACCTTC. It encodes CATRLGDYGYTF.

As to this clonotype: Just one base apart from a much larger clone, this may be a read error. This rearrangement joins TRBV4-1 to TRBJ2-2; TRBD2 matches 7 bases. This CDR3 is 16 amino acids long. CDR1 MGHRA and CDR2 YSYEKL come from the germline V gene. The CDR3 region is CASSQETLAMTGEPFF. The CDR3 region has the DNA TGCGCCAGCAGCCAAGAGACACTAGCGATGACCGGGGAGCCGTTTTTT.

The table lists this clonotype with many counts. The V call is TRBV5-1, the J call TRBJ2-7; 12 bases align to TRBD1. The CDR3 sequence is 15 residues long. Germline V gene sequence: CDR1 SGHRS, CDR2 YFSETQ. V shed 4 bases and J 6 bases; nucleotides not matched to a gene: 8. The CDR3 DNA follows: TGCGCCAGCAGCACTACCGGGACAGGGGGCTCCGAGCAGTACTTC. Translation: CASSTTGTGGSEQYF.

This clonotype was observed at least ten times. The V and J genes are TRBV18 and TRBJ2-1, with TRBD1 matching 8 bases. V was clipped by 3 bases and J by 0 bases; unmatched bases: 4. The germline V gene has CDR1 KGHSH and CDR2 LQKENI. CDR3 length equals 16 residues. CDR3 nucleotide sequence: TGTGCCAGCTCACCGTCGGACAGGGCCTCCTACAATGAGCAGTTCTTC. Protein product: CASSPSDRASYNEQFF.

In its sample, this clonotype was seen many times. The V gene is TRBV7-2, the J gene TRBJ2-7; TRBD2 aligns across 10 bases. This CDR3 is 14 amino acids long. J lost 6 bases, V lost 4 bases, and 6 bases had no gene match. The germline gives CDR1 SGHTA, CDR2 FQGNSA. Written as DNA, the CDR3 is TGTGCCAGCAGCTCCCTAGCGGGAGTAAGCGAGCAGTACTTC. It specifies CASSSLAGVSEQYF.

The gene calls are TRBV2 and TRBJ2-5; D unresolved. Germline V gives CDR1 SNHLY, CDR2 FYNNEI. The length of the CDR3 is 14 residues. Trimming stripped 5 bases from V and 2 bases from J, with 12 bases between. CDR3 DNA: TGTGCCAGCAGTTCGACAAGTCAACAAGAGACCCAGTACTTC. Its protein product is CASSSTSQQETQYF.

There are many counts of this clonotype. The CDR3 spells CASSQEGAVGTGELFF. The CDR3 coding sequence is TGCGCCAGCAGCCAAGAGGGGGCGGTGGGCACCGGGGAGCTGTTTTTT. J is TRBJ2-2 and V is TRBV4-1, with a possible D match to TRBD1 (6 bases). Deletions cut 0 bases from V and 4 bases from J, with 12 bases between. The CDR3 loop spans 16 amino acids. Germline V gene lookup returns CDR1 MGHRA and CDR2 YSYEKL.

The sample holds many counts of this clonotype. The V call is TRBV2, the J call TRBJ2-5; the match to TRBD1 covers 8 bases. Germline values: CDR1 SNHLY, CDR2 FYNNEI. V gave up 7 bases and J gave up 5 bases; unmatched junction bases: 9. The CDR3 length is 14 residues. The CDR3 DNA sequence: TGTGCCAGCACCTCCGGGACAGGAGGCGAGACCCAGTACTTC. This encodes CASTSGTGGETQYF.

This clonotype was recorded many times. This rearrangement joins TRBV28 to TRBJ2-5; the D is unclear. The CDR3 spans 15 residues. V lost 5 bases and J 5 bases, leaving 18 bases between the germline ends. CDR1 and CDR2 (germline): MDHEN, SYDVKM. CDR3 nucleotide sequence: TGTGCCAGCAGTCCCAGCCCCCCCGAGAGGGAGACCCAGTACTTC. Its translation is CASSPSPPERETQYF.